This T cell receptor beta chain emerged from a study of tumor-infiltrating lymphocytes in primary liver carcinoma. As regards this clonotype: One end of the junction does not line up with germline, which may come from a read error.

TCR beta cDNA came from about 450 ng total RNA, primed with a constant-region primer. Each TCR beta library was derived from three nested multiplex PCR rounds that employed slightly modified ARM-PCR. Each of the first two PCR rounds ran 9 to 11 cycles with TRBV1-TRBV30 forward and C-beta reverse primers. TCRdb reprocessed the multiplex PCR reads with MiXCR, giving one entry per CDR3 protein. The sample includes fewer than 250,000 distinct CDR3 sequences, around four fifths of them seen just once. Germline CDR1 is SGHAT and CDR2 is FQNNGV. The CDR3 runs 15 residues. Between roughly 20 and 33 mg of unsorted bulk tissue served as the source from which RNA and DNA were co-extracted. None of the patients had received treatment, and all had chronic HBV infection.

This TCR was sampled from a man in his forties or fifties with primary liver carcinoma and hepatitis B virus infection. The rearrangement uses TRBV11-2 and TRBJ2-7; D gene uncertain. The sequencing sample was made of tumor tissue from primary liver carcinoma. The CDR3 here is CASNSGRLYAHEQYF. Here the CDR3 DNA reads TGTGCCAGCAACTCCGGACGGCTTTACGCGCACGAGCAATACTTC.